This T cell receptor (beta chain) originates from a study of molecular identifiers for immune sequencing clone quantification. Both previously described methods and listed TCR primers were employed to make bulk TCR libraries. TCRdb re-called the PCR reads through MiXCR, storing one row per CDR3 protein. The sample holds about 320,000 distinct CDR3 sequences, roughly 23% seen once. Points from the study as a whole: Should identical TCR molecules share a barcode, the sizes of highly expanded clones could be underestimated.

RNA fractions of 10%, 30% or 50% and roughly 19,000 to 1,100,000 sorted cells were the source of naive CD8 libraries. Sorting recovered naive CD8 T cells on a CD8+CD4-CCR7+CD45RA+ profile. This clonotype was recorded a few times. Its antigen is still unknown. Germline loops: CDR1 MNHEY, CDR2 SMNVEV (reference sequence). This CDR3 comprises 14 residues. V lost 2 bases to trimming and J lost 1 base, with 9 bases between them. This chain connects TRBV27 to TRBJ2-7, with D possibly TRBD1 on 6 matching bases. The sequence was obtained from a human donor in good health. Some libraries in this study had Jurkat cell RNA spiked in. Sequencing input: naive CD8+ T cells from blood, with Jurkat cell RNA spiked in. Documented subset: FACS-sorted CD8+CD4-CCR7+CD45RA+ naive T cells. The DNA of the CDR3 is TGTGCCAGCAGTTTACAGGGGCCATCCTACGAGCAGTACTTC. It translates to CASSLQGPSYEQYF.